The 24 T cell receptor beta chains given below trace back to one sample, sequenced in a study of human T cells and chemical hapten exposure (dated by TCRdb to the early 2020s). The library was produced with RACE. The sample was run on a NextSeq 500. The raw public data were reprocessed by TCRdb itself: fastp quality trimming at Q25, MiXCR clonotype calling, in-frame beta chains only. Rows are combined by CDR3 protein, so each entry shows the most common genes and DNA. This sample lists about 82,000 distinct CDR3 sequences; approximately 13% were detected once. Approximately 5.2% of the sample belongs to the ten largest clones. The sample's time point label, decoded: patch test 3, about 24 weeks after DPC sensitization. The sample's treatment or condition label, in plain terms: therapeutic diphenylcyclopropenone sensitization with weekly scalp DPC. This specimen was whole blood, taken in connection with sensitization to the hapten diphenylcyclopropenone (DPC). Every receptor here comes from a woman aged 45-59 years with alopecia areata. Some clones in this sample may be carry-over from other donors' samples.

This clonotype was observed at least ten times. The V gene is TRBV7-6, the J gene TRBJ2-1; TRBD1 is a possible D gene (6 bases). The CDR3 extends over 14 amino acids. The V and J ends lost 3 bases and 4 bases respectively, with 10 bases between them. Germline CDR1 and CDR2: SGHVS and FNYEAQ. The CDR3 DNA sequence: TGTGCCAGCAGCTTGAGGACAGCTTACAATGAGCAGTTCTTC. Residues: CASSLRTAYNEQFF.

This clonotype was found many times. The V and J genes are TRBV11-2 and TRBJ2-1; D is perhaps TRBD2 (6 bases). V gave up 2 bases and J gave up 1 base, with 9 bases separating them. Germline CDR1 SGHAT, CDR2 FQNNGV. CDR3 length equals 15 residues. CDR3 protein: CASSLTAGSYNEQFF. The CDR3 DNA is TGTGCCAGCAGCTTAACGGCGGGGTCCTACAATGAGCAGTTCTTC. The full variable domain, with the rest looked up from reference TRBV11-2 and TRBJ2-1, is EAGVAQSPRYKIIEKRQSVAFWCNPISGHATLYWYQQILGQGPKLLIQFQNNGVVDDSQLPKDRFSAERLKGVDSTLKIQPAKLEDSAVYLCASSLTAGSYNEQFFGPGTRLTVL.

Points on this clonotype: Compared with germline, one end of the junction differs, possibly owing to a read error. The chain employs TRBV7-7 and TRBJ2-7, with 7 bases fitting TRBD1. CDR1 and CDR2 from the germline V gene are SSHAT and FNYEAQ (reference sequence). This CDR3 spans 13 amino acids. CDR3 DNA: TGTGCTAGCAGCCTTGGACAGGCGGAAGAGCAGTACTTC. Encoded protein: CASSLGQAEEQYF.

This sequence joins TRBV12-3 or TRBV12-4 and TRBJ2-2, with no clear D. Trimming cost V 6 bases and J 4 bases, with 24 bases left between them. The CDR3 has 18 residues. CDR3: CASSQRAVISPVTGELFF. CDR3 bases: TGTGCCAGCAGCCAAAGGGCGGTAATTAGTCCTGTCACCGGGGAGCTGTTTTTT.

The table lists this clonotype with many counts. The chain combines TRBV18 with TRBJ2-1; D is uncertain. V was pared by 2 bases and J by 9 bases, with 8 bases between. CDR1 and CDR2 (germline): KGHSH, LQKENI. There are 12 residues in the CDR3. DNA for the CDR3: TGTGCCAGCTCACCAATGAGTGCTGAGCAGTTCTTC. Its translation is CASSPMSAEQFF.

For the CDR3, the DNA is TGTGCCAGCAGTTCTCTTTTGGGGGATTCACCCCTCCACTTT. Protein sequence: CASSSLLGDSPLHF. This sequence joins TRBV27 and TRBJ1-6; the D gene is possibly TRBD1 (5 bases). Germline values: CDR1 MNHEY, CDR2 SMNVEV (reference sequence). This CDR3 contains 14 residues. V was pared by 4 bases and J by 8 bases, with 12 bases between.

This clonotype was seen ten or more times. The rearrangement uses TRBV30 and TRBJ2-1; 11 positions agree with TRBD2. The CDR3 is 15 amino acids. The germline CDR1 and CDR2 sequences are GTSNPN and SVGIG (reference sequence). The trim removed 4 bases at V and 6 bases at J, leaving 8 bases unmatched. CDR3: CAWNTLSGRANEQFF. As DNA, the CDR3 is TGTGCCTGGAATACACTTAGCGGGAGGGCCAATGAGCAGTTCTTC.

This clonotype came up many times. CDR3 in DNA: TGTGCCAGCTCACTAGCGGGAGGAGGGTCCTACGAGCAGTACTTC. It yields the protein CASSLAGGGSYEQYF. V and J are TRBV18 and TRBJ2-7; TRBD2 aligns across 10 bases. Germline V gives CDR1 KGHSH, CDR2 LQKENI. Germline trimming cut 4 bases from V and 1 base from J; bases unmatched to any gene: 4. The CDR3 is 15 residues long.

This clonotype was recorded many times. The chain couples TRBV7-2 to TRBJ2-3, with D unclear. CDR1 and CDR2 from the germline V gene are SGHTA and FQGNSA. This CDR3 contains 13 residues. Trimming took 3 bases from V and 1 from J, leaving 5 bases between them. The CDR3: CASSFRRTDTQYF. Written as DNA, the CDR3 is TGTGCCAGCAGCTTCCGGCGCACAGATACGCAGTATTTT.

As regards this clonotype: This may arise from a read error, as a much more abundant clone is one base away. DNA of the CDR3: TGCAGTGCTAGTGTGTTCGCACAGTCCTACAATGAGCAGTTCTTC. It yields the protein CSASVFAQSYNEQFF. The V call is TRBV20-1, the J call TRBJ2-1; D uncertain. The ends were cut back, 3 bases at V and 1 base at J, with 13 bases in the middle. Per the germline V gene, CDR1 is DFQATT and CDR2 is SNEGSKA (reference sequence). The CDR3 is made up of 15 amino acids.

The sample holds many counts of this clonotype. The chain is built from TRBV9 and TRBJ1-1; no clear D. This CDR3 is built from 15 residues. Germline V lookup: CDR1 SGDLS, CDR2 YYNGEE. V lost 5 bases, J lost 3 bases, and 17 bases lay in between. DNA for the CDR3: TGTGCCAGCAGTTCGACGGCCCTCCGTCACACTGAAGCTTTCTTT. Translated, it gives CASSSTALRHTEAFF. Drawing the rest from reference TRBV9 and TRBJ1-1, the complete variable domain is DSGVTQTPKHLITATGQRVTLRCSPRSGDLSVYWYQQSLDQGLQFLIQYYNGEERAKGNILERFSAQQFPDLHSELNLSSLELGDSALYFCASSSTALRHTEAFFGQGTRLTVV.

The chain links TRBV20-1 to TRBJ2-1, with a tentative D call TRBD2 (6 bases). Germline CDR1 and CDR2: DFQATT and SNEGSKA (reference sequence). V was clipped by 6 bases and J by 5 bases, with 20 bases between them. CDR3 size: 15 residues. In DNA form, the CDR3 reads TGCAGTGCCCATCAGCGGGTCATCTCAGACAATGAGCAGTTCTTC. It translates to CSAHQRVISDNEQFF.

This clonotype was picked up many times. Written as DNA, the CDR3 is TGTGCCTGGAGTGTCAGAGTAGTGGAGACCCAGTACTTC. Its translation: CAWSVRVVETQYF. The J gene is TRBJ2-5, the V gene TRBV30; D remains unclear. V shed 0 bases and J shed 5 bases, with 10 bases lying between them. The germline gives CDR1 GTSNPN, CDR2 SVGIG (reference sequence). This CDR3 has 13 residues.

This clonotype was counted at least ten times. V gene TRBV6-2 or TRBV6-3 combines with J gene TRBJ2-5; D gene uncertain. This CDR3 comprises 14 residues. Germline CDR1 is MNHEY and CDR2 is SVGEGT. Trimming took 0 bases from V and 4 from J, leaving 9 bases between them. The CDR3, as DNA: TGTGCCAGCAGTTACTCGGTTACTATAGAGACCCAGTACTTC. This codes for CASSYSVTIETQYF.

This clonotype was counted only a few times. The rearrangement uses TRBV28 and TRBJ2-3, with TRBD1 identical over 8 bases. The J segment lost 1 base and the V segment lost 6 bases, leaving 9 bases of the junction unmatched. The CDR3 runs to 16 residues. In germline, CDR1 is MDHEN, CDR2 SYDVKM. This CDR3 is CASRSGQGSGTDTQYF. For the CDR3, the DNA is TGTGCCAGCAGATCCGGACAGGGCTCAGGCACAGATACGCAGTATTTT.

The chain is built from TRBV7-2 and TRBJ1-3; tentatively, D is TRBD1 (5 bases). This CDR3 has 14 amino acids. Germline V gene lookup returns CDR1 SGHTA and CDR2 FQGNSA. V lost 5 bases and J lost 4, with 12 bases in between. This chain's CDR3 is CASSLGTVGNTIYF. The CDR3 nucleotides read TGTGCCAGCAGCCTGGGGACGGTCGGAAACACCATATATTTT.

This clonotype occurred a few times. This rearrangement joins TRBV7-6 to TRBJ2-2; TRBD2 is a possible D gene (5 bases). The germline gives CDR1 SGHVS, CDR2 FNYEAQ. Trimming shortened V by 8 bases and J by 2 bases, and 9 bases separated the two germline ends. There are 13 residues in the CDR3. The CDR3 region is CASGGLNTGELFF. In DNA, the CDR3 is TGTGCCAGCGGAGGACTTAACACCGGGGAGCTGTTTTTT.

This clonotype was detected a few times. The V gene is TRBV5-1, the J gene TRBJ1-5; D unresolved. CDR1 is SGHRS and CDR2 is YFSETQ in the germline V gene. V gave up 0 bases and J gave up 2 bases, with 9 bases separating them. This CDR3 spans 15 amino acids. CDR3 sequence reads: CASSLDGRGNQPQHF. CDR3 bases: TGCGCCAGCAGCTTGGACGGACGGGGCAATCAGCCCCAGCATTTT.

This clonotype has just a few counts. V and J are TRBV5-1 and TRBJ2-5, with TRBD2 identical over 10 bases. The CDR3 is 13 residues long. With V trimmed by 4 bases and J by 4 bases, 1 base remained unmatched. Germline V gives CDR1 SGHRS, CDR2 YFSETQ. The CDR3: CASSGTSVETQYF. CDR3 nucleotides: TGCGCCAGCAGCGGGACTAGCGTAGAGACCCAGTACTTC.

This clonotype was counted many times. V is TRBV11-2 and J is TRBJ2-7, with unresolved D. V dropped 1 base and J dropped 0 bases, with 10 bases sitting between them. The CDR3 has 15 residues. Germline V lookup: CDR1 SGHAT, CDR2 FQNNGV. This chain's CDR3 is CASSLGSVSSYEQYF. The CDR3 DNA sequence: TGTGCCAGCAGCTTAGGAAGCGTGAGCTCCTACGAGCAGTACTTC.

This clonotype has just one count. This could be a read error, since a much larger clone is one nucleotide away. V is TRBV18 and J is TRBJ2-1; the match to TRBD2 covers 11 bases. Germline V gives CDR1 KGHSH, CDR2 LQKENI. CDR3 length: 15 amino acids. CDR3 sequence: CVSSVAGGSYNEQFF. In DNA, the CDR3 is TGTGTCAGCTCAGTAGCGGGAGGGTCCTACAATGAGCAGTTCTTC.

This sequence joins TRBV11-2 and TRBJ2-1, with D hard to call. The CDR3 extends over 13 amino acids. In germline, CDR1 is SGHAT, CDR2 FQNNGV. V was clipped by 1 base and J by 2 bases, with 3 bases between them. The DNA of the CDR3 is TGTGCCAGCAGCTTAGTACCCTACAATGAGCAGTTCTTC. The encoded protein is CASSLVPYNEQFF.

The CDR3 region has the DNA TGTGCCAGCAGCTTATCCCCTAGCGGGAGCACCGGGGAGCTGTTTTTT. Translating it yields CASSLSPSGSTGELFF. The chain recombines TRBV7-6 with TRBJ2-2, with TRBD2 identical over 10 bases. V gave up 2 bases and J gave up 4 bases; unmatched junction bases: 4. The length of the CDR3 is 16 residues. The germline CDR1 and CDR2 sequences are SGHVS and FNYEAQ. The whole variable domain, filled in from reference TRBV7-6 and TRBJ2-2, reads GAGVSQSPRYKVTKRGQDVALRCDPISGHVSLYWYRQALGQGPEFLTYFNYEAQQDKSGLPNDRFSAERPEGSISTLTIQRTEQRDSAMYRCASSLSPSGSTGELFFGEGSRLTVL.

A few counts support this clonotype. The DNA of the CDR3 is TGTGCCAGCAGTTTCCCCGGGGAGGATACGCAGTATTTT. It encodes CASSFPGEDTQYF. This chain joins TRBV6-2 or TRBV6-3 and TRBJ2-3; a weak D match, TRBD2 (5 bases). V lost 4 bases and J lost 6, with 11 bases in between. CDR1 and CDR2 from the germline V gene are MNHEY and SVGEGT. CDR3 length: 13 amino acids.